Detailed here is one TCR beta chain. Its antigen is unknown. This CDR3 spans 12 amino acids. Between the trimmed V and J ends, which lost 5 bases and 9 bases, there was a span of 11 bases. Per the germline V gene, CDR1 is MDHEN and CDR2 is SYDVKM. This record comes from a study of shared clonotypes between healthy human individuals. Study outcomes and limitations: Relative to clonotypes present in all four donors, those not shared had lower generation probabilities.

Each donor was a Caucasian adult residing in Nashville, Tennessee. A deep-level run was used for the assay. For sorted subsets, approximately 200 ng DNA per replicate equaled about 30,000 T cell genomes. TCRdb keeps only in-frame clones here, not all; method: immunoSEQ multiplex PCR. This table has 2,500,000 or so clones, around 93% appearing once. This sequence originates from a young man in good health. Some clones in this sample may be carry-over from other donors' samples. Material: naive CD4+ T cells from PBMCs. As to subset: CD45RA+ positively selected. The J gene is TRBJ1-5, the V gene TRBV28, with no clear D. CDR3 nucleotides: TGTGCCAGCAGTGTCACGAGACCGCCCCAGCATTTT. Protein sequence: CASSVTRPPQHF. Combining the CDR3 with reference TRBV28 and TRBJ1-5 gives the whole variable domain DVKVTQSSRYLVKRTGEKVFLECVQDMDHENMFWYRQDPGLGLRLIYFSYDVKMKEKGDIPEGYSVSREKKERFSLILESASTNQTSMYLCASSVTRPPQHFGDGTRLSIL.